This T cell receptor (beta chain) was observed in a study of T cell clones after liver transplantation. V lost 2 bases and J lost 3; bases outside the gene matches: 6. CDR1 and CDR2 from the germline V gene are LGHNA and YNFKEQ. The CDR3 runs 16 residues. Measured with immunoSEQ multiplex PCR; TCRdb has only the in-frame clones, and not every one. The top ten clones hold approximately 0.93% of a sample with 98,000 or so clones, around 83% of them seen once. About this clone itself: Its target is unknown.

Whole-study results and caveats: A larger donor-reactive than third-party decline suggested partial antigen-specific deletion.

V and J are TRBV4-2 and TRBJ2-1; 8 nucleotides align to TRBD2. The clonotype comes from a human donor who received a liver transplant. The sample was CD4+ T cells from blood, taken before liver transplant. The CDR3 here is CASSQSGGGNYNEQFF. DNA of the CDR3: TGTGCCAGCAGCCAATCCGGCGGGGGGAACTACAATGAGCAGTTCTTC.